A single sample is the source of the 20 T cell receptor beta chains below, sequenced in a study of identical twins. TCRdb re-analysed the 5' RACE reads in MiXCR, keeping a single row per CDR3 protein. The data contain fewer than 250,000 distinct CDR3 sequences, approximately 7.8% of them singletons. This same sample was also taken into another study, of yellow fever vaccine responses in identical twins.

Sequencing was done on a sample of CD8+ T cells sorted from blood. The source is a woman younger than 35 in good health.

At least ten counts were recorded for this clonotype. The chain couples TRBV7-8 to TRBJ2-3, with D perhaps TRBD2 (5 bases). Trimming shortened V by 8 bases and J by 5 bases, and 14 bases separated the two germline ends. This CDR3 is 13 amino acids long. Per the germline V gene, CDR1 is SGHVS and CDR2 is FQNEAQ. The CDR3 here is CASRNDRGDTQYF. CDR3 coding DNA: TGTGCCAGCCGAAACGACCGGGGAGATACGCAGTATTTT. Filled out from reference TRBV7-8 and TRBJ2-3, the complete variable domain reads GAGVSQSPRYKVAKRGQDVALRCDPISGHVSLFWYQQALGQGPEFLTYFQNEAQLDKSGLPSDRFFAERPEGSVSTLKIQRTQQEDSAVYLCASRNDRGDTQYFGPGTRLTVL.

This chain joins TRBV6-1 and TRBJ2-2; the D call may be TRBD1 or TRBD2 (6 bases each). The CDR3 has 16 residues. Germline V gene data show CDR1 as MNHNS and CDR2 as SASEGT. The ends were cut back, 6 bases at V and 4 bases at J, with 18 bases in the middle. The CDR3 DNA reads as TGTGCCAGCAGCCCGCCCTCGGGGGCCGCCACCGGGGAGCTGTTTTTT. The encoded protein is CASSPPSGAATGELFF.

In this sample, this clonotype turned up many times. This chain uses TRBV4-1 with TRBJ1-5, with D unresolved. CDR3 size: 15 residues. V was cut by 1 base and J by 0 bases, with 7 bases left in between. The germline V gene encodes CDR1 MGHRA and CDR2 YSYEKL. CDR3 loop: CASSQVSDSNQPQHF. The CDR3 coding sequence is TGCGCCAGCAGCCAAGTCTCTGATAGCAATCAGCCCCAGCATTTT.

The rearrangement links TRBV28 to TRBJ2-3, with D hard to call. Germline CDR1 MDHEN, CDR2 SYDVKM. Trimming removed 4 bases from V and 3 bases from J, with 11 bases in between. The CDR3 has 14 amino acids. The CDR3 protein is CASSSTFGTDTQYF. In nucleotides, the CDR3 is TGTGCCAGCAGTTCGACCTTTGGGACAGATACGCAGTATTTT.

The chain recombines TRBV6-5 with TRBJ2-5; D might be TRBD1 or TRBD2, each matching 5 bases. This CDR3 is built from 14 residues. Trimming cost V 3 bases and J 3 bases, with 11 bases left between them. Germline-derived CDR1 and CDR2 are MNHEY and SVGAGI. The CDR3 coding sequence is TGTGCCAGCAGTTATCTCCGGGGCGAAGAGACCCAGTACTTC. It yields the protein CASSYLRGEETQYF.

This clonotype showed up many times. The chain has TRBV7-8 and TRBJ1-5; D ambiguous. CDR3 size: 12 residues. V shed 7 bases and J shed 6 bases, with 10 bases lying between them. Germline loops: CDR1 SGHVS, CDR2 FQNEAQ. For the CDR3, the DNA is TGTGCCAGCATTCGGGTGACTCAGCCCCAGCATTTT. It encodes CASIRVTQPQHF.

The sample holds many counts of this clonotype. The chain is built from TRBV28 and TRBJ2-7; no definite D call. The germline V gene has CDR1 MDHEN and CDR2 SYDVKM. V lost 5 bases to trimming and J lost 5 bases, with 10 bases between them. The CDR3 has 12 residues. CDR3 DNA sequence: TGTGCCAGCAGTCCGCCTGAAGACGAGCAGTACTTC. It encodes CASSPPEDEQYF.

This clonotype was recorded a few times. The rearrangement joins TRBV29-1 to TRBJ2-1; TRBD1 aligns across 8 bases. This CDR3 contains 14 residues. Germline-derived CDR1 and CDR2 are SQVTM and ANQGSEA. V was clipped by 6 bases and J by 2 bases; unmatched bases: 6. The CDR3 bases are TGCAGCGTAGCGGACAGGGACACCTACAATGAGCAGTTCTTC. Protein sequence: CSVADRDTYNEQFF.

This clonotype was seen more than once but under ten times. The rearrangement joins TRBV5-4 to TRBJ2-7; 8 bases match TRBD1. Germline V lookup: CDR1 SGHNT, CDR2 YYREEE (reference sequence). CDR3 length equals 15 residues. The junction had 5 bases not matched to a gene; V was cut back by 0 bases and J by 3 bases. DNA for the CDR3: TGTGCCAGCAGCTTGGAAGGGGACAGGAACTACGAGCAGTACGTC. It codes for CASSLEGDRNYEQYV.

There are many counts of this clonotype. The V gene is TRBV10-2, the J gene TRBJ1-2; no clear D. The CDR3 spans 15 residues. V was cut by 0 bases and J by 1 base, with 9 bases left in between. CDR1 is WSHSY, CDR2 SAAADI, per germline. The CDR3 region is CASSESGFGNYGYTF. In nucleotides, the CDR3 is TGCGCCAGCAGTGAGTCGGGGTTCGGTAACTATGGCTACACCTTC.

This clonotype was seen a handful of times. The rearrangement links TRBV10-2 to TRBJ2-7; D might be TRBD1 (6 bases). CDR1 and CDR2 (germline): WSHSY, SAAADI. This CDR3 spans 14 amino acids. V lost 2 bases to trimming and J lost 0 bases, with 8 bases between them. This chain's CDR3 is CASSEPDSSYEQYV. The DNA of the CDR3 is TGCGCCAGCAGTGAGCCGGACAGCTCCTACGAGCAGTACGTC.

The genes are TRBV11-1 and TRBJ2-3; no definite D call. CDR1 and CDR2 from the germline V gene are SGHAT and FQDESV (reference sequence). Trimming took off 3 bases at V and 2 bases at J, with 12 bases between the two ends. The CDR3 extends over 15 amino acids. For the CDR3, the DNA is TGTGCCAGCAGCTTGAGAAGACTGTCCACAGATACGCAGTATTTT. This translates into CASSLRRLSTDTQYF.

This clonotype was observed at least ten times. The chain carries TRBV20-1 and TRBJ1-5; tentative D call: TRBD1 (6 bases). This CDR3 has 14 amino acids. Trimming pared 5 bases from V and 5 bases from J, leaving 16 bases between. Germline CDR1 and CDR2: DFQATT and SNEGSKA (reference sequence). CDR3 loop: CSAAMAGVDQPQHF. In DNA form, the CDR3 reads TGCAGTGCTGCCATGGCAGGGGTGGATCAGCCCCAGCATTTT.

This clonotype was detected ten times or more. This chain joins TRBV15 and TRBJ2-3; 7 positions agree with TRBD1. This CDR3 contains 15 residues. The germline V gene has CDR1 LNHNV and CDR2 YYDKDF (reference sequence). The J segment lost 3 bases and the V segment lost 5 bases, leaving 8 bases of the junction unmatched. CDR3 sequence (DNA): TGTGCCACCAGCGCTGTTGACAGGGCAACAGATACGCAGTATTTT. It specifies CATSAVDRATDTQYF.

This clonotype was picked up a small number of times. The rearrangement links TRBV12-3 or TRBV12-4 to TRBJ2-1, with TRBD2 identical over 11 bases. With 3 bases clipped from V and 10 bases from J, the junction kept 8 bases outside the gene matches. The CDR3 has 15 residues. The CDR3: CASSFSGRARGEQFF. In nucleotides, the CDR3 is TGTGCCAGCAGTTTTAGCGGGAGGGCCAGGGGGGAGCAGTTCTTC.

This clonotype was detected only a few times. The chain combines TRBV12-3 or TRBV12-4 with TRBJ2-7; D tentatively reads TRBD1 or TRBD2 (5 bases each). Trimming pared 2 bases from V and 0 bases from J, leaving 11 bases between. The CDR3 has 15 residues. This chain's CDR3 is CASSLWGPASYEQYF. CDR3 in DNA: TGTGCCAGCAGTTTATGGGGACCCGCCTCCTACGAGCAGTACTTC.

This clonotype was picked up many times. The rearrangement joins TRBV14 to TRBJ2-1; D is uncertain. The CDR3 length is 15 residues. Trimming removed 4 bases from V and 0 bases from J, with 10 bases in between. Germline assignment: CDR1 SGHDN and CDR2 FVKESK. CDR3 amino acids: CASSRGTLSYNEQFF. In DNA form, the CDR3 reads TGTGCCAGCAGCCGAGGCACACTCTCCTACAATGAGCAGTTCTTC.

This clonotype was recorded a few times. The chain links TRBV29-1 to TRBJ2-7; weak D call: TRBD2 (5 bases). Trimming took 5 bases from V and 4 from J, leaving 21 bases between them. CDR1 is SQVTM and CDR2 is ANQGSEA in the germline V gene. This CDR3 has 15 amino acids. In DNA, the CDR3 is TGCAGCGTTTTTGGAGGTAGTGGGGTTGGATACGAGCAGTACTTC. Translated, it gives CSVFGGSGVGYEQYF.

The sample holds many counts of this clonotype. This chain links TRBV9 with TRBJ2-1; 7 bases are a match to TRBD1. The length of the CDR3 is 14 residues. CDR1 and CDR2 (germline): SGDLS, YYNGEE. The J segment lost 3 bases and the V segment lost 5 bases, leaving 5 bases of the junction unmatched. The CDR3 sequence: CASSGTANYNEQFF. The CDR3 bases are TGTGCCAGCAGTGGGACAGCAAACTACAATGAGCAGTTCTTC.

In this sample, this clonotype turned up a few times. The chain combines TRBV29-1 with TRBJ2-1, with D hard to call. The germline gives CDR1 SQVTM, CDR2 ANQGSEA. V lost 2 bases and J lost 10, with 9 bases in between. This CDR3 comprises 11 residues. Here the CDR3 DNA reads TGCAGCGTTGAACCCCCCGTGGAGCAGTTCTTC. Amino acids: CSVEPPVEQFF.